The rows below give T cell receptor beta chains drawn from one sample of a study of beta chain features in type 1 diabetes. The repertoire was sequenced with immunoSEQ multiplex PCR; TCRdb's copy has only in-frame clones and lacks some. The sample yields hundreds of thousands of clones, approximately 28% seen once. Sequencing was carried out using naive CD4+ T cells from blood. The receptors originated from a man aged 18 to 29 in good health. The CDR3 runs from the conserved cysteine through the conserved F or W. The D gene is left open where the match is weak. Size is stated for part of the rows, as once, few or many counts, or as a class when the clone is expanded.

>TRBJ2-2|-|TRBV5-6|-
CASSLNTGELFF
TGTGCCAGCAGCCTTAACACCGGGGAGCTGTTTTTT
>TRBJ2-1|TRBD2|TRBV27|-
CASSFLLAGGMDEQFF
TGTGCCAGCAGTTTTCTACTAGCGGGAGGGATGGATGAGCAGTTCTTC
>TRBJ2-7|-|TRBV29-1|-
CSVNSGSSYEQYF
TGCAGCGTAAATAGCGGAAGCTCCTACGAGCAGTACTTC
>TRBJ2-1|-|TRBV14|few
CASSEVGSYNEQFF
TGTGCCAGCAGTGAAGTGGGGTCCTACAATGAGCAGTTCTTC
>TRBJ1-4|-|TRBV29-1|-
CSAWIQRNEKLFF
TGCAGCGCTTGGATACAGCGCAATGAAAAACTGTTTTTT
>TRBJ2-1|-|TRBV7-9|few
CASSLDYNEQFF
TGTGCCAGCAGCTTAGACTACAATGAGCAGTTCTTC
>TRBJ2-3|-|TRBV7-2|few
CASSLGGSGTDTQYF
TGTGCCAGCAGCTTAGGGGGGTCGGGCACAGATACGCAGTATTTT
>TRBJ2-7|-|TRBV29-1|few
CSVAGQLSYEQYF
TGCAGCGTTGCCGGACAGCTATCCTACGAGCAGTACTTC
>TRBJ2-3|-|TRBV7-2|few
CASSLDYGGGADTQYF
TGTGCCAGCAGCTTAGATTACGGAGGGGGGGCAGATACGCAGTATTTT
>TRBJ1-5|-|TRBV30|-
CAWGQRNSNQPQHF
TGTGCCTGGGGACAGAGAAATAGCAATCAGCCCCAGCATTTT
>TRBJ1-1|-|TRBV7-3|-
CASSLTGNTEAFF
TGTGCCAGCAGTCTGACAGGGAACACTGAAGCTTTCTTT
>TRBJ1-2|-|TRBV25-1|-
CASSDNYGYTF
TGTGCCAGCAGTGACAACTATGGCTACACCTTC
>TRBJ2-5|-|TRBV29-1|-
CSVEDDRREQYF
TGCAGCGTTGAAGATGACAGGCGGGAGCAGTACTTC